The clone carrying this TCR beta chain was counted once. What it recognizes is unknown. Germline loops: CDR1 SGHRS, CDR2 YFSETQ. This CDR3 contains 15 residues. J was trimmed by 9 bases and V by 0 bases; bases with no gene match: 6. Using immunoSEQ multiplex PCR, the repertoire was profiled, and TCRdb retains in-frame clones only, with some absent. The repertoire holds about 70,000 clones, with about 85% as singletons. The data were obtained in a study of T cell responses to AZD1222 COVID-19 vaccine. Study-level information: Second doses were pooled across both intervals (about 4 or about 12 weeks).

Study-wide results and limits: Two AZD1222 doses significantly raised spike-specific TCR breadth and depth over controls. Among those given AZD1222, only five to seven were seropositive at baseline. Possibly, clonal diversity was underestimated; donors were largely white British and included more females.

This sequence originates from an adult in good health. The material sequenced was peripheral blood, taken on day 0 of AZD1222 vaccination. The chain carries TRBV5-1 and TRBJ2-1; 10 bases fit TRBD2. The DNA of the CDR3 is TGCGCCAGCAGCTTGGAACTAGCGGGATACGGTGAGCAGTTCTTC. Encoded protein: CASSLELAGYGEQFF. Full variable domain (remainder filled in from reference TRBV5-1 and TRBJ2-1): KAGVTQTPRYLIKTRGQQVTLSCSPISGHRSVSWYQQTPGQGLQFLFEYFSETQRNKGNFPGRFSGRQFSNSRSEMNVSTLELGDSALYLCASSLELAGYGEQFFGPGTRLTVL.